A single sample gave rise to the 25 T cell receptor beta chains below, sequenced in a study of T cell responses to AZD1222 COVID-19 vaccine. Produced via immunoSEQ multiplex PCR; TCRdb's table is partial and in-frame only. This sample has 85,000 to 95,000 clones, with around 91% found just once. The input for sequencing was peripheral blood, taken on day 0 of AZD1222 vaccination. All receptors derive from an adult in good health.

The CDR3 sequence is CASSRAGNTEAFF. The CDR3 coding sequence is TGTGCCAGCAGCAGGGCAGGGAACACTGAAGCTTTCTTT. The genes are TRBV7-9 and TRBJ1-1, with D hard to call. Trimming stripped 5 bases from V and 1 base from J, with 8 bases between. The CDR3 loop spans 13 amino acids. Germline V gives CDR1 SEHNR, CDR2 FQNEAQ (reference sequence).

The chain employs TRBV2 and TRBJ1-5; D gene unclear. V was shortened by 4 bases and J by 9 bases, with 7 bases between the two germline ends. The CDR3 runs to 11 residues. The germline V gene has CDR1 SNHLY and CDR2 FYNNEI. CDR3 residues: CASSGGWPQHF. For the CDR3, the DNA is TGTGCCAGCAGTGGCGGTTGGCCCCAGCATTTT.

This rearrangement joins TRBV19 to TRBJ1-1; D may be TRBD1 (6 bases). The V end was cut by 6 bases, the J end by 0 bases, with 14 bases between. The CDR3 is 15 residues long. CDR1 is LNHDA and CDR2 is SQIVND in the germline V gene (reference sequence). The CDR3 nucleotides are TGTGCCAGTAGCATACAGGGCTTGGTGAACACTGAAGCTTTCTTT. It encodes CASSIQGLVNTEAFF.

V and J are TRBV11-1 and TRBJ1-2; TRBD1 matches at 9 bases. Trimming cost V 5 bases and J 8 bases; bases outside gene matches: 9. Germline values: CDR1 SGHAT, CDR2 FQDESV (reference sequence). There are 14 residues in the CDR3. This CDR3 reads CASSQGQGRYGYTF. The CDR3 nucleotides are TGTGCCAGCAGCCAGGGACAGGGCCGTTACGGCTACACCTTC.

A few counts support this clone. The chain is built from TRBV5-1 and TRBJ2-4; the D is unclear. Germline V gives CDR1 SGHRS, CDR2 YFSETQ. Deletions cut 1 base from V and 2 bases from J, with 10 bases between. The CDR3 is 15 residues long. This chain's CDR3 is CASSLSQVTKNIQYF. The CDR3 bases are TGCGCCAGCAGCTTGTCTCAGGTGACCAAAAACATTCAGTACTTC.

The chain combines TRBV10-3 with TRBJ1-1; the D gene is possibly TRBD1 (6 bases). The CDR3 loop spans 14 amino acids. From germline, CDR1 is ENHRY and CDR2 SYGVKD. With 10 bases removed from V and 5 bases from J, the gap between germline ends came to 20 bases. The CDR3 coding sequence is TGTGCCACCCGCATGTTTCAAGGGGGGACTGAAGCTTTCTTT. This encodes CATRMFQGGTEAFF.

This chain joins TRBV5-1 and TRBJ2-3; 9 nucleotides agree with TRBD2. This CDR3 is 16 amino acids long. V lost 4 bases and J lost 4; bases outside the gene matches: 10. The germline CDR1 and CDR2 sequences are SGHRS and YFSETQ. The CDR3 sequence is CASSPLAGGASDTQYF. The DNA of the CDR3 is TGCGCCAGCAGCCCTTTGGCGGGGGGGGCTTCAGATACGCAGTATTTT.

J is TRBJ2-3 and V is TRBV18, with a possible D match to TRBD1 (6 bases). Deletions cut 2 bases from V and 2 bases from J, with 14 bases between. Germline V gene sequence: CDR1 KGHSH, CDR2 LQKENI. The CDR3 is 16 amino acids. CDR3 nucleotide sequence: TGTGCCAGCTCACCATTCCCCAGGGGATTCACAGATACGCAGTATTTT. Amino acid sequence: CASSPFPRGFTDTQYF.

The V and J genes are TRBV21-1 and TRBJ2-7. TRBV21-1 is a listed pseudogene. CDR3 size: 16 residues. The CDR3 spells CASSNRKAGQPYEQYF. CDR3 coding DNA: TGTGCCAGCAGCAACCGGAAGGCGGGACAACCCTACGAGCAGTACTTC.

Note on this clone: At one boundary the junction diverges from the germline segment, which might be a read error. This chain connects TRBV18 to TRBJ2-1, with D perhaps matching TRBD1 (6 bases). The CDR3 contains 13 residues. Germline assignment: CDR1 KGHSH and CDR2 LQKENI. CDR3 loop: CASSPPVSSGALF. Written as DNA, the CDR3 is TGTGCCAGCTCACCACCGGTTAGCTCAGGGGCGCTCTTC.

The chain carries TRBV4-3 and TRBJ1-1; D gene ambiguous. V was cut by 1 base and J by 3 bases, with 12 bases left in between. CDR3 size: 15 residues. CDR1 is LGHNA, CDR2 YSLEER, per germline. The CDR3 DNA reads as TGCGCCAGCAGCCAAGTTAGGCGGCCAGACACTGAAGCTTTCTTT. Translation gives CASSQVRRPDTEAFF.

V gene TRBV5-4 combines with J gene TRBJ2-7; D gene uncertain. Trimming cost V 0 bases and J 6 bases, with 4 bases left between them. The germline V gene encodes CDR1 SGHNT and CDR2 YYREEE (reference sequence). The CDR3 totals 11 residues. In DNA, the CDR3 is TGTGCCAGCAGCTTGGCGGGCGAGCAGTACTTC. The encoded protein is CASSLAGEQYF.

The CDR3 DNA is TGTGCCAGCAGTGAACAGGGCCAAGAGACCCAGTACTTC. It codes for CASSEQGQETQYF. The chain is built from TRBV2 and TRBJ2-5; possibly TRBD1 for D (5 bases). The CDR3 has 13 amino acids. V was trimmed by 2 bases and J by 1 base, leaving 5 bases between them. Per the germline V gene, CDR1 is SNHLY and CDR2 is FYNNEI.

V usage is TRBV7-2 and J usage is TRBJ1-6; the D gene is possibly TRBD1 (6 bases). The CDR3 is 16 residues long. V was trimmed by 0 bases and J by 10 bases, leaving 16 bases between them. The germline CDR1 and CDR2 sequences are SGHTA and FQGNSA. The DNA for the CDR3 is TGTGCCAGCAGCTTAGCTTCAGGACAGATCGGGTCACCCCTCCACTTT. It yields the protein CASSLASGQIGSPLHF.

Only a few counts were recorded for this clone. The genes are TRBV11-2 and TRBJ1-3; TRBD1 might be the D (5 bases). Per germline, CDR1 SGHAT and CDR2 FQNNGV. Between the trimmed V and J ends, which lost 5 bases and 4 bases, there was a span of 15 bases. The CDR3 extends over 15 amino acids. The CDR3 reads CASSQRRGFGNTIYF. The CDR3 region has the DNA TGTGCCAGCAGCCAGAGGAGGGGATTCGGAAACACCATATATTTT.

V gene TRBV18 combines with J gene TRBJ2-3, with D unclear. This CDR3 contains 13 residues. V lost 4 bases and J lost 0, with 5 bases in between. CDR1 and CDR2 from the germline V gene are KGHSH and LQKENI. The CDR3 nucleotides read TGTGCCAGCTCACTTCCTAGCACAGATACGCAGTATTTT. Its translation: CASSLPSTDTQYF. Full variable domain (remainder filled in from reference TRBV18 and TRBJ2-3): NAGVMQNPRHLVRRRGQEARLRCSPMKGHSHVYWYRQLPEEGLKFMVYLQKENIIDESGMPKERFSAEFPKEGPSILRIQQVVRGDSAAYFCASSLPSTDTQYFGPGTRLTVL.

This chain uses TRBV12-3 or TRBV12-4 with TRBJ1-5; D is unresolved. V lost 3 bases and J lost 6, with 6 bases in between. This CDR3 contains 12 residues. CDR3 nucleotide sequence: TGTGCCAGCAGTTTGGATTTTCAGCCCCAGCATTTT. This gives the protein CASSLDFQPQHF.

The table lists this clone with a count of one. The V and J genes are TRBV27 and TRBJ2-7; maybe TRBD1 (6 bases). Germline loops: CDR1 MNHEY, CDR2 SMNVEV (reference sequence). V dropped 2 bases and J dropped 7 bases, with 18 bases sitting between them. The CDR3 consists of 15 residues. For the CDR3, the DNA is TGTGCCAGCAGTTTACAGACAGGTTGGGCTGGTGAGCAGTACTTC. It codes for CASSLQTGWAGEQYF.

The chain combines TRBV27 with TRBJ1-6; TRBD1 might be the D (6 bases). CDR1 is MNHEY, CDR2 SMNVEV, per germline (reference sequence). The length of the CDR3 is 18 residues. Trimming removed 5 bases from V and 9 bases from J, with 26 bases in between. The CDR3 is CASSKHRDGDTIGSPLHF. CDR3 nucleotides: TGTGCCAGCAGTAAGCACCGGGACGGGGACACTATAGGTTCACCCCTCCACTTT.

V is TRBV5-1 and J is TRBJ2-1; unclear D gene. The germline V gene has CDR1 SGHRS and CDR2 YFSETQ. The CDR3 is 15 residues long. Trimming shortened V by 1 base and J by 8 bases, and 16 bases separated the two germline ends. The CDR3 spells CASSLNPTGVDEQFF. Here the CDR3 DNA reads TGCGCCAGCAGCTTGAATCCCACCGGAGTGGATGAGCAGTTCTTC. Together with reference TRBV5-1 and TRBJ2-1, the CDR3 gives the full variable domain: KAGVTQTPRYLIKTRGQQVTLSCSPISGHRSVSWYQQTPGQGLQFLFEYFSETQRNKGNFPGRFSGRQFSNSRSEMNVSTLELGDSALYLCASSLNPTGVDEQFFGPGTRLTVL.

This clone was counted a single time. The CDR3 DNA is TGTGCCAGCAGCACCCGTCATGAGCAGCCCCAGCATTTT. Protein product: CASSTRHEQPQHF. The chain joins TRBV11-2 to TRBJ1-5; D uncertain. The CDR3 spans 13 residues. The germline V gene has CDR1 SGHAT and CDR2 FQNNGV. The V end was cut by 5 bases, the J end by 7 bases, with 12 bases between.

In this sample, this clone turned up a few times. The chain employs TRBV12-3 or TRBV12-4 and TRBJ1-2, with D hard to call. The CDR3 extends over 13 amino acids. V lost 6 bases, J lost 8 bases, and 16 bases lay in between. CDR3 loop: CASSPIPRSGYTF. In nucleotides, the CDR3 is TGTGCCAGCAGCCCTATACCTCGGAGCGGCTACACCTTC.

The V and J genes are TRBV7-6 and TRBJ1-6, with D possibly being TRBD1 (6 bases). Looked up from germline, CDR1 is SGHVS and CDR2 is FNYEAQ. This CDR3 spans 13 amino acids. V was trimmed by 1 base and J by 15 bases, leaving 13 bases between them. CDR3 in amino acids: CASSLGGGSHLHF. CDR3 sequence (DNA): TGTGCCAGCAGCTTAGGTGGGGGCAGCCACCTCCACTTT.

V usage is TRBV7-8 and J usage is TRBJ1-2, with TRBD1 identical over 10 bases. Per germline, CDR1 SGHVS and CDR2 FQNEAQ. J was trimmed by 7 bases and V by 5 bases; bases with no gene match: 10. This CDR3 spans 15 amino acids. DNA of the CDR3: TGTGCCAGCAGCGCCCGGGACAGGGGAGAGGGTGGCTACACCTTC. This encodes CASSARDRGEGGYTF.

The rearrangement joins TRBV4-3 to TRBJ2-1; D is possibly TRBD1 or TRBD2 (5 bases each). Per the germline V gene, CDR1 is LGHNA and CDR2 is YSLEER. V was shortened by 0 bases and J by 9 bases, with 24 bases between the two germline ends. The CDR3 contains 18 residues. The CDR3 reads CASSQDTWGRGESGEQFF. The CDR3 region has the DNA TGCGCCAGCAGCCAAGATACGTGGGGCAGAGGGGAATCCGGTGAGCAGTTCTTC.